This TCR beta chain was obtained from a study of blood T cell repertoires in COVID-19. Measured with immunoSEQ multiplex PCR; TCRdb has only the in-frame clones, and not every one. The table records about 430,000 clones, 85% to 90% of them present only once. The sample comprised PBMCs or T cells enriched from blood (not recorded which). This TCR derives from a woman aged 30 to 39 with acute COVID-19.

CDR3 sequence: CASSQDRGHYGYTF. Written as DNA, the CDR3 is TGTGCCAGCAGCCAAGACAGGGGACACTATGGCTACACCTTC. The chain couples TRBV3-1 (or the pseudogene TRBV3-2) to TRBJ1-2; TRBD1 is a possible D gene (6 bases). Trimming took off 0 bases at V and 3 bases at J, with 8 bases between the two ends. The CDR3 totals 14 residues. Per germline, CDR1 LGHDT and CDR2 YNNKEL (reference sequence).